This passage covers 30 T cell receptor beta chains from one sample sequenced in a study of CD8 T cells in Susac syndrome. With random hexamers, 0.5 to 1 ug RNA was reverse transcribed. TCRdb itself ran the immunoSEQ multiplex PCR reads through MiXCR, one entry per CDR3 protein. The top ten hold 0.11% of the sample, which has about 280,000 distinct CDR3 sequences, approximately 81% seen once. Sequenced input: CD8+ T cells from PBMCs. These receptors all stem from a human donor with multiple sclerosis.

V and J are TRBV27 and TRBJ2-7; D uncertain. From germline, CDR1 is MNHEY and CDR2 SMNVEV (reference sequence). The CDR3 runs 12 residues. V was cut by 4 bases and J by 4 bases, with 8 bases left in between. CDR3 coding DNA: TGTGCCAGCAGTTCCCACCTGTACGAGCAGTACTTC. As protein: CASSSHLYEQYF.

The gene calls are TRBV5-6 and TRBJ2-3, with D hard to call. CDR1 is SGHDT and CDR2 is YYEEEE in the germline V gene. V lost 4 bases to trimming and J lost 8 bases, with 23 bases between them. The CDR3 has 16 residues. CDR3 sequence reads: CASSLGSVLGGATQYF. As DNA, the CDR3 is TGTGCCAGCAGCCTAGGATCCGTCTTAGGCGGAGCTACGCAGTATTTT.

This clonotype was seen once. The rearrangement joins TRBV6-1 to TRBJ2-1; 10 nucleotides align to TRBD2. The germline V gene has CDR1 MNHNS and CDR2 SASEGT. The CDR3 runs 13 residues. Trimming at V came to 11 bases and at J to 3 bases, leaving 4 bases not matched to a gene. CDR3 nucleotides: TGTGCCTGCCGACTAGCGGGCTACAATGAGCAGTTCTTC. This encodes CACRLAGYNEQFF.

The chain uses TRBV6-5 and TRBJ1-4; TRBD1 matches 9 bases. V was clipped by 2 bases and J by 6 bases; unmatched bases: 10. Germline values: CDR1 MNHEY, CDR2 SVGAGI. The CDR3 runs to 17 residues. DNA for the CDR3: TGTGCCAGCAGTTACACATCCCCGGGGACAGGGTATGAAAAACTGTTTTTT. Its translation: CASSYTSPGTGYEKLFF.

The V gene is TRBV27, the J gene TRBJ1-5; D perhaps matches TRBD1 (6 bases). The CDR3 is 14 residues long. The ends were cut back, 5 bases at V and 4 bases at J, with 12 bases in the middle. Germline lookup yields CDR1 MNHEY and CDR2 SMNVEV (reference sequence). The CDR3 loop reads CASSPWGANQPQHF. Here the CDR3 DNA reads TGTGCCAGCAGTCCTTGGGGGGCTAATCAGCCCCAGCATTTT.

CDR3 bases: TGTGCCAGCTCTTCGCCCCTCTCTGGAAACACCATATATTTT. Its translation: CASSSPLSGNTIYF. The genes are TRBV6-5 and TRBJ1-3; D call uncertain. Trimming took off 8 bases at V and 0 bases at J, with 11 bases between the two ends. Germline loops: CDR1 MNHEY, CDR2 SVGAGI. This CDR3 has 14 residues.

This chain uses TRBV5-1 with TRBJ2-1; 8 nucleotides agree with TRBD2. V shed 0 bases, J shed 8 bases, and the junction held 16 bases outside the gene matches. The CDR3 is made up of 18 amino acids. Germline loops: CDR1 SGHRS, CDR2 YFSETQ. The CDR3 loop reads CASSLGPLSGSPDDEQFF. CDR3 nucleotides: TGCGCCAGCAGCTTGGGGCCCCTCAGCGGGAGCCCAGACGATGAGCAGTTCTTC.

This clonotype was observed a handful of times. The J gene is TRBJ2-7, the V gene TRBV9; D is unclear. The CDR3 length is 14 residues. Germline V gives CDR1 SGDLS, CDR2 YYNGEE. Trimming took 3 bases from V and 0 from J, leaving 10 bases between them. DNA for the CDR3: TGTGCCAGCAGCGCCTCAACTGTCTCCTACGAGCAGTACTTC. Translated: CASSASTVSYEQYF.

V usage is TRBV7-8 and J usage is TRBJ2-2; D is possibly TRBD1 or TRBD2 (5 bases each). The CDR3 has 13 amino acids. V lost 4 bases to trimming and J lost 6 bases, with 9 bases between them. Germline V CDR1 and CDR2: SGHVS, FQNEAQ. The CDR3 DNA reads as TGTGCCAGCAGCTCCGGGACCGCCGGGGAGCTGTTTTTT. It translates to CASSSGTAGELFF.

The CDR3 DNA follows: TGTGCCAGCAGTGCCCAGTTAGCGGGAGGGTCCTACGAGCAGTACTTC. Translated, it gives CASSAQLAGGSYEQYF. V usage is TRBV2 and J usage is TRBJ2-7; 11 positions agree with TRBD2. The V segment lost 4 bases and the J segment 1 base; nucleotides outside the gene matches: 6. The CDR3 runs to 16 residues. Germline V lookup: CDR1 SNHLY, CDR2 FYNNEI.

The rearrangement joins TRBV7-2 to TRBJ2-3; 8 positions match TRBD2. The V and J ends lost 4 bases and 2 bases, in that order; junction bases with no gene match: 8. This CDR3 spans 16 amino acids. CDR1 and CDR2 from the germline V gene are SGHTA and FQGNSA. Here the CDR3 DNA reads TGTGCCAGCAGCTCTTCCCTTAGCGGGATCACAGATACGCAGTATTTT. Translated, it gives CASSSSLSGITDTQYF.

CDR3 in amino acids: CASSQVQGIHEQYF. CDR3 DNA sequence: TGCGCCAGCAGCCAAGTACAGGGAATCCACGAGCAGTACTTC. This rearrangement joins TRBV4-1 to TRBJ2-7; a weak D match, TRBD1 (6 bases). In germline, CDR1 is MGHRA, CDR2 YSYEKL. V was cut by 1 base and J by 5 bases, with 12 bases left in between. The CDR3 is 14 amino acids.

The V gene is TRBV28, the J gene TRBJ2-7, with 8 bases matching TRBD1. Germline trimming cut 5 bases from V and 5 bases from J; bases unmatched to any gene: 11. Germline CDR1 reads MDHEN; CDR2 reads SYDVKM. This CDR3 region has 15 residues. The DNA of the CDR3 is TGTGCCAGCAGTCCTTACCGGACAGGGAACGACGAGCAGTACTTC. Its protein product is CASSPYRTGNDEQYF.

The CDR3 DNA reads as TGTGCCAGCAGTTTAATACTAGCGGGAGGCCCCACCTACGAGCAGTACTTC. It translates to CASSLILAGGPTYEQYF. J is TRBJ2-7 and V is TRBV27, with 12 bases lining up with TRBD2. Trimming cost V 2 bases and J 2 bases; bases outside gene matches: 7. CDR3 length: 17 residues. Germline V gene data show CDR1 as MNHEY and CDR2 as SMNVEV (reference sequence).

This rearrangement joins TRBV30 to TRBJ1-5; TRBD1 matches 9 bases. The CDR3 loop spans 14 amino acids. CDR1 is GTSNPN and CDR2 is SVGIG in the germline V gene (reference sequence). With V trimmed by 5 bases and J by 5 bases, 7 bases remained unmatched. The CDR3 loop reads CAWHPGQGHQPQHF. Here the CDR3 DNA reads TGTGCCTGGCACCCGGGACAGGGCCATCAGCCCCAGCATTTT.

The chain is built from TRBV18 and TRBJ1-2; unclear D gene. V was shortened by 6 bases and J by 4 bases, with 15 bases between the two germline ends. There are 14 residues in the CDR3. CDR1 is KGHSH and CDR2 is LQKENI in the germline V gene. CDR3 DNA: TGTGCCAGCTCCCCAGACACCGATTTCTATGGCTACACCTTC. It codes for CASSPDTDFYGYTF.

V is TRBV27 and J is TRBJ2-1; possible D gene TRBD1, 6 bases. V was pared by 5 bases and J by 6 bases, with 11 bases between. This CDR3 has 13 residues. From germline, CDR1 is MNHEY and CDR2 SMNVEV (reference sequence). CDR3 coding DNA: TGTGCCAGCAGTCCGGGGACAACCAATGAGCAGTTCTTC. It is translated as CASSPGTTNEQFF.

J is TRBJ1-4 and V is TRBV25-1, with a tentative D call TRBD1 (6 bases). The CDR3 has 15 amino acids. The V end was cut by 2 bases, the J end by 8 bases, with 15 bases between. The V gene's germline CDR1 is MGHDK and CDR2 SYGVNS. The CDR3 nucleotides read TGTGCCAGCAGTGAAACGACAGGTTCAGGAGAAAAACTGTTTTTT. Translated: CASSETTGSGEKLFF.

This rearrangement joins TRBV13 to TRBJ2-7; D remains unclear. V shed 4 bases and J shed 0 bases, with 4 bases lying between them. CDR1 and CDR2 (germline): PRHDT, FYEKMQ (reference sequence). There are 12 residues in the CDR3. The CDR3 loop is CASSYSSYEQYF. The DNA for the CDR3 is TGTGCCAGCAGCTATAGCTCCTACGAGCAGTACTTC.

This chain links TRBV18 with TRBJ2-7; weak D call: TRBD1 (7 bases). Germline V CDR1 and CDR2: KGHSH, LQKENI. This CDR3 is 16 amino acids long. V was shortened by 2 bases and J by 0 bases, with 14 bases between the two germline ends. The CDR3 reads CASSPSGQGGSYEQYF. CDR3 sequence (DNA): TGTGCCAGCTCACCATCCGGCCAGGGGGGCTCCTACGAGCAGTACTTC.

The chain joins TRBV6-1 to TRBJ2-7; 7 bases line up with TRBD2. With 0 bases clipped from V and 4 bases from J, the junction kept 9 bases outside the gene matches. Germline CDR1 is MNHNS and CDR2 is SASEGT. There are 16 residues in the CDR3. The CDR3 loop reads CASSEAGGHSPYEQYF. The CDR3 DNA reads TGTGCCAGCAGTGAAGCGGGAGGGCACAGCCCTTACGAGCAGTACTTC.

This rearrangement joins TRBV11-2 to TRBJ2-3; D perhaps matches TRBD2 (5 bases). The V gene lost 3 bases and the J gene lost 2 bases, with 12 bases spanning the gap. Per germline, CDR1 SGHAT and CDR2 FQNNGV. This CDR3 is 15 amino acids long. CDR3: CASSFTSGPTDTQYF. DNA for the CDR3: TGTGCCAGCAGCTTCACGAGCGGCCCCACAGATACGCAGTATTTT.

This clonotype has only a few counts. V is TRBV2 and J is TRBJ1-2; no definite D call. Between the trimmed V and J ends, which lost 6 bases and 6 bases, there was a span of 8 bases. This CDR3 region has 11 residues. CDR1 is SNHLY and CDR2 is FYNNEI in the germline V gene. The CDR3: CASRVKDGYTF. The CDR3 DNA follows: TGTGCCAGCAGGGTGAAGGATGGCTACACCTTC.

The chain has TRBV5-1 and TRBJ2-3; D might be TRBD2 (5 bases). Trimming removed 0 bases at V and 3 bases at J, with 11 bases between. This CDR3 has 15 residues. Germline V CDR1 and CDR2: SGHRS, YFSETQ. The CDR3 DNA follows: TGCGCCAGCAGCTTGGAAAAAGAGGGTACAGATACGCAGTATTTT. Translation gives CASSLEKEGTDTQYF.

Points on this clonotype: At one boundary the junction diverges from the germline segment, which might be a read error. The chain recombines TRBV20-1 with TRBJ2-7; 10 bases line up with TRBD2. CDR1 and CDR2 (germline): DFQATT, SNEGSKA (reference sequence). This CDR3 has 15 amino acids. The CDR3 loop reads CSARGGLAASHEQYF. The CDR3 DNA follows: TGCAGTGCTAGGGGAGGACTAGCGGCCTCCCACGAGCAGTACTTC.

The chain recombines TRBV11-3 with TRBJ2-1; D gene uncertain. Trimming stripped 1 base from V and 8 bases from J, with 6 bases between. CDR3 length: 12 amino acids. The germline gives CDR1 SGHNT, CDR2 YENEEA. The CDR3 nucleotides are TGTGCCAGCAGCTTAGCTGAGCATGAGCAGTTCTTC. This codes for CASSLAEHEQFF.

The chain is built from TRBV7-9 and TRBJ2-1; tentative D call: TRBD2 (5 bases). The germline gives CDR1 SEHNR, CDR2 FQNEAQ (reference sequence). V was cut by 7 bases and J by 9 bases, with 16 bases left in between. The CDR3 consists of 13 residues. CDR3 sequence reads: CASTPAGGLEQFF. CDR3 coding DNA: TGTGCCAGCACCCCCGCAGGCGGACTTGAGCAGTTCTTC.

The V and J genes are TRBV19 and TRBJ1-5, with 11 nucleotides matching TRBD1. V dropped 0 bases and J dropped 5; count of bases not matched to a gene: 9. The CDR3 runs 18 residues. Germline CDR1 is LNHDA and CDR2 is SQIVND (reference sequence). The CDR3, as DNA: TGTGCCAGTAGTATAGAAGGGACAGGGGGAGAATCGGATCAGCCCCAGCATTTT. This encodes CASSIEGTGGESDQPQHF.

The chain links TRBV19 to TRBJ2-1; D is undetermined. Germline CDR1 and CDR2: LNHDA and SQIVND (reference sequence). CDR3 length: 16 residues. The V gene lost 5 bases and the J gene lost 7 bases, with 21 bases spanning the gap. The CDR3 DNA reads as TGTGCCAGTAGTGGTTCGCCATCGAAGGGCCTAAATGAGCAGTTCTTC. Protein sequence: CASSGSPSKGLNEQFF.

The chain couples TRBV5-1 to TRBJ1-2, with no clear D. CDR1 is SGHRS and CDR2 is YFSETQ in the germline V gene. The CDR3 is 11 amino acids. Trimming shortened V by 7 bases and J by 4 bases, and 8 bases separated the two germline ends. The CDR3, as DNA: TGCGCCAGCCAGGACGGCTATGGCTACACCTTC. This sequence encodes CASQDGYGYTF.